This TCR beta chain was sequenced in a study of T cell responses to AZD1222 COVID-19 vaccine. Regarding the study as a whole: At baseline, just five to seven AZD1222 recipients tested seropositive.

Some clones are missing from TCRdb's copy, which holds only in-frame ones; the method was immunoSEQ multiplex PCR. The sample records 100,000 to 150,000 clones, 92% being singletons. A remark on this clone: Its antigen is currently unknown.

The V and J ends lost 1 base and 0 bases respectively, with 10 bases between them. The germline V gene encodes CDR1 SGHTA and CDR2 FQGNSA. This CDR3 has 16 amino acids. The genes are TRBV7-2 and TRBJ1-3; D not resolved. The receptor was derived from an adult in good health. Here the sequenced sample was peripheral blood, taken on day 0 of AZD1222 vaccination. In DNA form, the CDR3 reads TGTGCCAGCAGCTTAGGACCCCTAAGCTCTGGAAACACCATATATTTT. The encoded protein is CASSLGPLSSGNTIYF.